The clone carrying this T cell receptor beta chain was counted only a few times. Its antigen is not known. Between the trimmed V and J ends, which lost 2 bases and 4 bases, there was a span of 21 bases. CDR1 and CDR2 (germline): SGHTA, FQGTGA. This CDR3 is 19 amino acids long. The sample is drawn from a study of beta chain features in type 1 diabetes. Overall study context: Patients were similar to healthy donors in age and gender (as well as in cell yields). Study-level results: Type 1 diabetes patients showed a moderate but significant shortening of TCRB CDR3s in all four CD4+ subsets.

Reverse transcribing all isolated RNA meant expressed TCRB transcripts were sequenced. Some 3.6 million reads was the average for naive, central memory and regulatory T cell samples. Clones were read by immunoSEQ multiplex PCR, and TCRdb kept only the in-frame ones, dropping some. The data hold over 150,000 clones, with 9% to 12% observed a single time. Specimen: central memory CD4+ T cells from blood. J is TRBJ2-6 and V is TRBV7-3; TRBD2 is a possible D gene (5 bases). The clonotype originates from a man aged 30 to 39 with type 1 diabetes. CDR3 nucleotide sequence: TGTGCCAGCAGCTTACGGGCGGGTGGGTACCTCCCCGGGGCCAACGTCCTGACTTTC. Its translation is CASSLRAGGYLPGANVLTF.